The present entry profiles one T cell receptor (beta chain) with its context. The CDR3 covers 15 residues. Germline V CDR1 and CDR2: GTSNPN, SVGIG (reference sequence). V gave up 2 bases and J gave up 4 bases; unmatched junction bases: 11. Study processing details: For nucleated cells, counts were estimated from reference gene primer amplification. TCRdb's table, derived via immunoSEQ multiplex PCR, lists solely in-frame clones and lacks some. The V and J calls and clone size were taken over from that table, and D and trimming were inferred from the DNA. Among fewer than 350,000 clones, around 90% were seen once, and the ten largest hold roughly 4%. Participants spanned ages about 18 to 90 years and resided in 20 to 30 US areas. This sample stems from a study of blood T cell repertoires in COVID-19. As for the study in general: COVID-19 samples, acute and convalescent, were from the United States, Italy and Spain.

This TCR came from a woman younger than 45 with acute COVID-19. The genes are TRBV30 and TRBJ2-7, with TRBD1 matching over 7 bases. The sequencing input was PBMCs or T cells enriched from blood (not recorded which). CDR3 sequence reads: CAWSSRTGLTYEQYF. The CDR3 DNA follows: TGTGCCTGGAGTTCCCGGACAGGCCTAACATACGAGCAGTACTTC. Combining the CDR3 with reference TRBV30 and TRBJ2-7 gives the whole variable domain SQTIHQWPATLVQPVGSPLSLECTVEGTSNPNLYWYRQAAGRGLQLLFYSVGIGQISSEVPQNLSASRPQDRQFILSSKKLLLSDSGFYLCAWSSRTGLTYEQYFGPGTRLTVT.